The present TCR beta chain was sequenced within a study of T-cell memory formation after mild COVID-19. CDR3 length: 14 amino acids. CDR1 is DFQATT, CDR2 SNEGSKA, per germline (reference sequence). The ends were cut back, 4 bases at V and 0 bases at J, with 10 bases in the middle. Points from the study as a whole: Clones that contracted from day 15 to 85 had balanced CD4/CD8; later expanders were CD4+ biased.

Each CDR3 protein is one row after TCRdb ran MiXCR on the 5' RACE reads. This table has under 300,000 distinct CDR3 sequences, approximately 8.4% appearing once. This clonotype showed up just a few times. Its antigen is not identified. Sequences were obtained from PBMCs or a T cell subset sorted from them (not recorded which). This receptor was obtained from a man aged 18 to 30 who had mild COVID-19 (a few samples of this study predate the infection). Cell type and time point are not known. J is TRBJ1-5 and V is TRBV20-1; the D is unclear. The chain's CDR3 is CSAITRHSNQPQHF. The CDR3 coding sequence is TGCAGTGCTATTACCCGGCATAGCAATCAGCCCCAGCATTTT.